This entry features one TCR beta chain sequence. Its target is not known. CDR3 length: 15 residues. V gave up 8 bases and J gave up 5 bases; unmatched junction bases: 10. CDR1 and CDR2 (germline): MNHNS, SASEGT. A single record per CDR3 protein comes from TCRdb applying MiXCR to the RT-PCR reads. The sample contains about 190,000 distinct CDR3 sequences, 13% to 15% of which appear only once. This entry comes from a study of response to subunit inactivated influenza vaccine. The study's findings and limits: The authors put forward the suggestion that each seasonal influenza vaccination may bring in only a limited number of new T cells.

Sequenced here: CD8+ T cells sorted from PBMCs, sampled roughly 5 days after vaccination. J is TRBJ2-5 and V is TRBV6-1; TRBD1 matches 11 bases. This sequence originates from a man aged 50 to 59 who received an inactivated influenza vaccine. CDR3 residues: CASANGQGAGETQYF. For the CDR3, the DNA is TGTGCCAGCGCAAATGGACAGGGGGCCGGGGAGACCCAGTACTTC.